Each of the 26 T cell receptor beta chains below was sequenced from the same sample in a study of CD8 T cells in Susac syndrome. cDNA came from roughly 0.53 to 1 ug RNA primed by random hexamers. One entry per CDR3 protein results from TCRdb running MiXCR on the immunoSEQ multiplex PCR reads. The data contain over 120,000 distinct CDR3 sequences, approximately 95% of them singletons. Material for sequencing was CD4+ T cells from PBMCs. All receptors come from a human donor with Susac syndrome.

V is TRBV10-3 and J is TRBJ2-7; 8 nucleotides align to TRBD2. The CDR3 runs to 14 residues. J was trimmed by 3 bases and V by 3 bases; bases with no gene match: 4. In germline, CDR1 is ENHRY, CDR2 SYGVKD. In DNA, the CDR3 is TGTGCCATCAGTGACTATAGCGGGAACTACGAGCAGTACTTC. This encodes CAISDYSGNYEQYF.

This clonotype has just one count. The rearrangement links TRBV12-3 or TRBV12-4 to TRBJ2-3; a weak D match, TRBD1 (6 bases). The CDR3 has 16 residues. V was clipped by 4 bases and J by 5 bases, with 19 bases between them. In nucleotides, the CDR3 is TGTGCCAGCAGTTCCGACCGACAGGTCCGCAAAGATACGCAGTATTTT. The encoded protein is CASSSDRQVRKDTQYF.

J is TRBJ2-6 and V is TRBV30, with 8 bases lining up with TRBD2. J gave up 0 bases and V 2 bases, and 3 bases lay outside the gene matches. The CDR3 is 16 residues long. CDR1 and CDR2 from the germline V gene are GTSNPN and SVGIG (reference sequence). CDR3 protein: CAWSPGGTSGANVLTF. CDR3 in DNA: TGTGCCTGGAGTCCGGGGGGGACCTCTGGGGCCAACGTCCTGACTTTC.

V gene TRBV6-2 or TRBV6-3 combines with J gene TRBJ2-3; no definite D call. The length of the CDR3 is 12 residues. Trimming took off 6 bases at V and 5 bases at J, with 9 bases between the two ends. Germline V gene lookup returns CDR1 MNHEY and CDR2 SVGEGT. The chain's CDR3 is CASSQAGDTQYF. CDR3 bases: TGTGCCAGCAGCCAAGCTGGAGATACGCAGTATTTT.

The chain carries TRBV3-1 and TRBJ2-3, with a tentative D call TRBD2 (5 bases). The CDR3 spans 16 residues. CDR1 LGHDT and CDR2 YNNKEL come from the germline V gene (reference sequence). V lost 1 base and J 2 bases, leaving 13 bases between the germline ends. The CDR3 nucleotides are TGTGCCAGCAGCCAAGGTCGCGGGCCCTACACAGATACGCAGTATTTT. This gives the protein CASSQGRGPYTDTQYF.

This rearrangement joins TRBV3-1 to TRBJ2-1; the D is unclear. This CDR3 is 16 amino acids long. CDR1 and CDR2 from the germline V gene are LGHDT and YNNKEL (reference sequence). V dropped 0 bases and J dropped 4 bases, with 13 bases sitting between them. CDR3 in amino acids: CASSQDSPNQYNEQFF. The CDR3 coding sequence is TGTGCCAGCAGCCAAGATTCCCCGAACCAATACAATGAGCAGTTCTTC.

This chain uses TRBV18 with TRBJ2-7; 13 bases are shared with TRBD2. The length of the CDR3 is 16 residues. The germline CDR1 and CDR2 sequences are KGHSH and LQKENI. The V segment lost 8 bases and the J segment 2 bases; nucleotides outside the gene matches: 9. The CDR3 region is CASATRLAGGTYEQYF. CDR3 in DNA: TGTGCCAGCGCCACGCGACTAGCGGGGGGAACCTACGAGCAGTACTTC.

The chain combines TRBV19 with TRBJ2-2; D remains unclear. Trimming took 4 bases from V and 8 from J, leaving 14 bases between them. The CDR3 runs to 14 residues. In germline, CDR1 is LNHDA, CDR2 SQIVND (reference sequence). The CDR3 is CASSTLFVAGELFF. The CDR3 coding sequence is TGTGCCAGTAGTACCCTTTTTGTGGCAGGGGAGCTGTTTTTT.

This chain links TRBV15 with TRBJ1-5, with D perhaps matching TRBD1 (5 bases). Trimming stripped 0 bases from V and 7 bases from J, with 13 bases between. Per the germline V gene, CDR1 is LNHNV and CDR2 is YYDKDF (reference sequence). This CDR3 spans 15 amino acids. The CDR3 nucleotides read TGTGCCACCAGCAGAGATCTGGGGGTTCGCCAGCCCCAGCATTTT. Residues: CATSRDLGVRQPQHF.

CDR3 loop: CASSSLGGGGNEQFF. DNA for the CDR3: TGTGCCAGCAGTTCCCTTGGCGGGGGGGGCAATGAGCAGTTCTTC. The chain combines TRBV28 with TRBJ2-1; 9 bases agree with TRBD2. Germline CDR1 and CDR2: MDHEN and SYDVKM. J lost 6 bases, V lost 4 bases, and 7 bases had no gene match. The length of the CDR3 is 15 residues.

A word on this clonotype: At one end the junction does not follow the germline gene, possibly because of a read error. This chain uses TRBV5-4 with TRBJ2-7, with a tentative D call TRBD2 (6 bases). This CDR3 is 14 amino acids long. Germline V gene lookup returns CDR1 SGHNT and CDR2 YYREEE (reference sequence). DNA of the CDR3: TGTGCCAGCAGCTTGGCGACTCGGGACTTCTCCACCATGTTC. Translation: CASSLATRDFSTMF.

The chain links TRBV24-1 to TRBJ1-1; no clear D. Trimming removed 4 bases from V and 3 bases from J, with 8 bases in between. From germline, CDR1 is KGHDR and CDR2 SFDVKD. CDR3 length: 13 residues. The CDR3 DNA sequence: TGTGCCACCAGTGACTACCCTTACACTGAAGCTTTCTTT. Its protein is CATSDYPYTEAFF.

The chain uses TRBV28 and TRBJ2-7; 10 bases fit TRBD2. Germline V CDR1 and CDR2: MDHEN, SYDVKM. The CDR3 covers 13 residues. Losses at the gene ends were 10 bases for V and 5 bases for J; bases not matched to a gene: 8. CDR3 in DNA: TGTGCCACCGATACTAGCGGGATAGACGAGCAGTACTTC. Amino acid sequence: CATDTSGIDEQYF.

The chain recombines TRBV29-1 with TRBJ1-2, with D perhaps matching TRBD1 (6 bases). This CDR3 contains 12 residues. Trimming removed 5 bases from V and 4 bases from J, with 11 bases in between. CDR1 and CDR2 from the germline V gene are SQVTM and ANQGSEA. CDR3 in DNA: TGCAGCGTTAAGGGGGGCGGCTATGGCTACACCTTC. This sequence encodes CSVKGGGYGYTF.

The chain recombines TRBV27 with TRBJ2-3, with D unresolved. CDR1 and CDR2 (germline): MNHEY, SMNVEV (reference sequence). Trimming took 2 bases from V and 0 from J, leaving 12 bases between them. This CDR3 has 16 residues. CDR3 in DNA: TGTGCCAGCAGTTTACGTGTTCGCTCTAGCACAGATACGCAGTATTTT. Its protein is CASSLRVRSSTDTQYF.

The chain is built from TRBV3-1 and TRBJ2-2; D possibly uses TRBD1 or TRBD2 (5 bases each). The CDR3 extends over 16 amino acids. Germline V gene lookup returns CDR1 LGHDT and CDR2 YNNKEL (reference sequence). V was trimmed by 4 bases and J by 5 bases, leaving 17 bases between them. The CDR3 DNA reads TGTGCCAGCAGCCTATACTCAGGGTGGAGGACCGGGGAGCTGTTTTTT. The encoded protein is CASSLYSGWRTGELFF.

The chain uses TRBV6-6 and TRBJ2-3; no clear D gene. CDR1 and CDR2 (germline): MNHNY, SVGAGI (reference sequence). Trimming removed 6 bases from V and 4 bases from J, with 8 bases in between. The CDR3 length is 12 residues. CDR3 region: CASSKGPDTQYF. CDR3 sequence (DNA): TGTGCCAGCAGCAAGGGCCCAGATACGCAGTATTTT.

This clonotype came up a few times. This sequence joins TRBV30 and TRBJ1-5; D is ambiguous. The V and J ends lost 0 bases and 4 bases respectively, with 7 bases between them. CDR1 is GTSNPN and CDR2 is SVGIG in the germline V gene (reference sequence). The length of the CDR3 is 13 residues. CDR3 DNA: TGTGCCTGGAGTGTTAGGCGTAATCAGCCCCAGCATTTT. This gives the protein CAWSVRRNQPQHF.

V is TRBV30 and J is TRBJ1-4, with D possibly TRBD1 on 5 matching bases. This CDR3 is built from 13 residues. Trimming pared 0 bases from V and 7 bases from J, leaving 9 bases between. Germline assignment: CDR1 GTSNPN and CDR2 SVGIG (reference sequence). The CDR3 bases are TGTGCCTGGAGTGTGCCGGGGGGTGAAAAACTGTTTTTT. Protein: CAWSVPGGEKLFF. Complete variable domain (other parts from reference TRBV30 and TRBJ1-4): SQTIHQWPATLVQPVGSPLSLECTVEGTSNPNLYWYRQAAGRGLQLLFYSVGIGQISSEVPQNLSASRPQDRQFILSSKKLLLSDSGFYLCAWSVPGGEKLFFGSGTQLSVL.

About this clonotype itself: The junction does not match germline at one end; this may be a read error. The chain couples TRBV7-9 to TRBJ2-3, with 9 bases lining up with TRBD2. CDR3 length: 14 residues. Germline CDR1 reads SEHNR; CDR2 reads FQNEAQ (reference sequence). Here the CDR3 DNA reads TGTGCCAGCAGCATAGCGGGAGTGGCAGATACGCAGTATTTT. Its protein product is CASSIAGVADTQYF.

The V and J genes are TRBV7-2 and TRBJ2-5; D perhaps matches TRBD1 (6 bases). This CDR3 comprises 14 residues. CDR1 and CDR2 (germline): SGHTA, FQGNSA. V lost 4 bases and J 7 bases, leaving 16 bases between the germline ends. The CDR3 bases are TGTGCCAGCAGCTACACAGGGACCCCACGGACCCAGTACTTC. Translating gives CASSYTGTPRTQYF.

V is TRBV3-1 and J is TRBJ1-4; 7 bases are a match to TRBD1. J lost 10 bases, V lost 0 bases, and 2 bases had no gene match. This CDR3 has 13 residues. Germline values: CDR1 LGHDT, CDR2 YNNKEL (reference sequence). CDR3 in amino acids: CASSQDRQGKLFF. CDR3 coding DNA: TGTGCCAGCAGCCAAGATCGACAGGGAAAACTGTTTTTT. The entire variable domain, with the rest obtained from reference TRBV3-1 and TRBJ1-4, is as follows: DTAVSQTPKYLVTQMGNDKSIKCEQNLGHDTMYWYKQDSKKFLKIMFSYNNKELIINETVPNRFSPKSPDKAHLNLHINSLELGDSAVYFCASSQDRQGKLFFGSGTQLSVL.

This rearrangement joins TRBV12-3 or TRBV12-4 to TRBJ2-7; 8 bases line up with TRBD1. V shed 0 bases, J shed 6 bases, and the junction held 10 bases outside the gene matches. The CDR3 has 16 amino acids. Here the CDR3 reads CASSLALAGGAGEQYF. DNA for the CDR3: TGTGCCAGCAGTTTAGCGCTGGCAGGGGGCGCAGGCGAGCAGTACTTC.

CDR3 in DNA: TGTGCCATAGGCGAGACAGCCACAGATACGCAGTATTTT. Protein sequence: CAIGETATDTQYF. The V and J genes are TRBV25-1 and TRBJ2-3; perhaps TRBD1 as D (5 bases). This CDR3 spans 13 amino acids. V dropped 10 bases and J dropped 2 bases, with 13 bases sitting between them. The V gene's germline CDR1 is MGHDK and CDR2 SYGVNS.

About this clonotype: One end of the junction varies from germline; a read error may be responsible. V and J are TRBV3-1 and TRBJ2-1; 9 nucleotides line up with TRBD2. Germline values: CDR1 LGHDT, CDR2 YNNKEL (reference sequence). The CDR3 length is 13 residues. Written as DNA, the CDR3 is TGTGCCAGCAGCCAAGATCCACGGACTAGCGATGTCTTC. Its translation: CASSQDPRTSDVF.

This clonotype was seen once. The rearrangement links TRBV2 to TRBJ1-5; possible D gene TRBD1, 6 bases. V lost 5 bases and J 0 bases, leaving 20 bases between the germline ends. The CDR3 covers 18 residues. Germline CDR1 and CDR2: SNHLY and FYNNEI. CDR3 bases: TGTGCCAGCAGTTTTTCAACAGGGCGATTATATAGCAATCAGCCCCAGCATTTT. It translates to CASSFSTGRLYSNQPQHF.